This T cell receptor beta chain was found in a study of blood T cell repertoires in COVID-19. Overall study: From T cells, B-cell-depleted T cells, or PBMCs came the material, which was cDNA or gDNA.

In the study's own analysis: Reference gene primer amplification yielded estimated nucleated cell counts. Sequencing used immunoSEQ multiplex PCR; TCRdb keeps in-frame clones, though not all of them. V, J and clone size are those of that table, while D and trimming were read from the DNA. This sample has over 120,000 clones, with about 90% found just once. Trimming took 5 bases from V and 0 from J; bases not matched to a gene: 4. The CDR3 has 15 residues. Germline assignment: CDR1 SGHTA and CDR2 FQGNSA. The sequenced material came from peripheral blood. The clonotype comes from a man aged 45-60 years who had recovered from COVID-19. The V and J genes are TRBV7-2 and TRBJ2-3; TRBD1 matches at 8 bases. The CDR3 bases are TGTGCCAGCAGCCCCGACAGGGGAAGCACAGATACGCAGTATTTT. Translating it yields CASSPDRGSTDTQYF. The variable domain in full, with the rest retrieved from reference TRBV7-2 and TRBJ2-3, is GAGVSQSPSNKVTEKGKDVELRCDPISGHTALYWYRQSLGQGLEFLIYFQGNSAPDKSGLPSDRFSAERTGGSVSTLTIQRTQQEDSAVYLCASSPDRGSTDTQYFGPGTRLTVL.